This T cell receptor beta chain is drawn from a study of blood T cell repertoires in COVID-19. In the authors' workflow: Reference gene primer amplification gave nucleated cell count estimates. The repertoire was sequenced with immunoSEQ multiplex PCR; TCRdb's copy has only in-frame clones and lacks some. From that table come the V and J calls and clone size; the DNA was used to work out D and trimming. The sample lists about 300,000 clones; more than 70% were seen once. The CDR3 loop spans 15 amino acids. From germline, CDR1 is SGHTS and CDR2 YDEGEE. V lost 4 bases and J lost 6; bases outside the gene matches: 7. This clone was detected once.

The sequenced sample consisted of peripheral blood. This clonotype was obtained from a woman aged 25 to 45 with COVID-19, enrolled during active disease. The gene calls are TRBV5-8 and TRBJ2-1; the match to TRBD2 covers 10 bases. The CDR3 DNA follows: TGTGCCAGCAGCCCGTTACTAGCGGGGTTCAATGAGCAGTTCTTC. Translated, it gives CASSPLLAGFNEQFF. Filled out from reference TRBV5-8 and TRBJ2-1, the complete variable domain reads EAGVTQSPTHLIKTRGQQATLRCSPISGHTSVYWYQQALGLGLQFLLWYDEGEERNRGNFPPRFSGRQFPNYSSELNVNALELEDSALYLCASSPLLAGFNEQFFGPGTRLTVL.